Detailed here is one T cell receptor beta chain. These data belong to a study of blood T cell repertoires in COVID-19. Turning to the study itself: There were acute and convalescent COVID-19 samples, and they came from the United States, Italy and Spain.

In the source study's methods: Reference gene primer amplification yielded estimated nucleated cell counts. The data were produced by immunoSEQ multiplex PCR, yet TCRdb's version contains in-frame clones alone and is incomplete. V, J and clone size were drawn from that table, and D and trimming were deduced from the DNA. Here the sample spans around 300,000 clones, approximately 88% being singletons. V lost 1 base and J 8 bases, leaving 18 bases between the germline ends. Germline CDR1 is SGHTA and CDR2 is FQGNSA. There are 16 residues in the CDR3. This rearrangement joins TRBV7-2 to TRBJ2-1; TRBD2 might be the D (6 bases). The sequenced sample was peripheral blood. The TCR comes from a man between 18 and 29 years old with active or convalescent COVID-19. The CDR3 loop is CASSLVSLATFDEQFF. In DNA, the CDR3 is TGTGCCAGCAGCTTAGTGTCGCTAGCGACCTTCGATGAGCAGTTCTTC.